This passage covers 8 T cell receptor beta chains from one sample sequenced in a study of cytomegalovirus exposure and HLA in healthy donors. The PCR had 60 Vbeta and 13 Jbeta primers. Data came from immunoSEQ multiplex PCR; TCRdb stores just in-frame clones and leaves some out. Among around 120,000 clones listed, around 60% were seen once. Material: PBMCs. Every receptor here comes from a man in his forties in good health and CMV-seropositive.

This clone came up once. The V and J genes are TRBV5-1 and TRBJ2-7; 7 bases agree with TRBD1. This CDR3 has 14 amino acids. V lost 2 bases to trimming and J lost 3 bases; unmatched junction nucleotides: 5. Germline V CDR1 and CDR2: SGHRS, YFSETQ. CDR3 bases: TGCGCCAGCAGCTTAACAGGGGAAGGCTACGAGCAGTACTTC. It codes for CASSLTGEGYEQYF.

In this sample, this clone turned up a few times. The CDR3 coding sequence is TGTGCCAGCAATAATCTACCGGGACATCCTGGGGAGACCCAGTACTTC. Translation: CASNNLPGHPGETQYF. This sequence joins TRBV5-4 and TRBJ2-5; possible D gene TRBD1, 6 bases. The CDR3 has 16 residues. Germline V gene data show CDR1 as SGHNT and CDR2 as YYREEE (reference sequence). With 6 bases removed from V and 5 bases from J, the gap between germline ends came to 23 bases.

This clone has only a few counts. The V and J genes are TRBV7-9 and TRBJ2-7; D unclear. Trimming took 4 bases from V and 1 from J, leaving 11 bases between them. Germline lookup yields CDR1 SEHNR and CDR2 FQNEAQ (reference sequence). There are 14 residues in the CDR3. The CDR3 region is CASSSGAVSYEQYF. The DNA of the CDR3 is TGTGCCAGCAGCTCAGGTGCTGTTTCCTACGAGCAGTACTTC.

CDR3 in DNA: TGTGCCAGCAGTTACTCGCGGGACAGCGAAAAACTGTTTTTT. It codes for CASSYSRDSEKLFF. The chain is built from TRBV6-5 and TRBJ1-4, with 7 bases identical to TRBD1. Germline V gene lookup returns CDR1 MNHEY and CDR2 SVGAGI. V dropped 0 bases and J dropped 8; count of bases not matched to a gene: 3. The CDR3 has 14 residues.

V and J are TRBV19 and TRBJ1-1; a possible D gene is TRBD1 (5 bases). The ends were cut back, 3 bases at V and 4 bases at J, with 18 bases in the middle. CDR1 and CDR2 (germline): LNHDA, SQIVND (reference sequence). This CDR3 is 16 amino acids long. Here the CDR3 reads CASSIVGGSGGTEAFF. In DNA, the CDR3 is TGTGCCAGTAGTATCGTGGGGGGGTCTGGTGGCACTGAAGCTTTCTTT.

This clone showed up just a few times. The chain recombines TRBV29-1 with TRBJ2-5; TRBD2 agrees at 7 bases. Germline V gene data show CDR1 as SQVTM and CDR2 as ANQGSEA. The CDR3 consists of 12 residues. The V gene end was trimmed by 5 bases and the J gene end by 4 bases; junction bases not matched to a gene: 4. The CDR3 spells CSVKGGGETQYF. Here the CDR3 DNA reads TGCAGCGTTAAGGGCGGGGGAGAGACCCAGTACTTC.

The V call is TRBV11-2, the J call TRBJ2-5; D call uncertain. The DNA end is more similar to TRBJ2-7, so the J call may be wrong. The CDR3 sequence is 13 residues long. CDR1 SGHAT and CDR2 FQNNGV come from the germline V gene. CDR3: CASSFSPSYEQYF. CDR3 coding DNA: TGTGCCAGCAGCTTTAGTCCATCCTACGAGCAGTACTTC.

V and J are TRBV5-6 and TRBJ2-3, with D tentatively TRBD2 (6 bases). Germline CDR1 SGHDT, CDR2 YYEEEE. With 0 bases removed from V and 7 bases from J, the gap between germline ends came to 9 bases. CDR3 size: 13 residues. The CDR3 nucleotides read TGTGCCAGCAGCTTGGTGCGGGGAAATACGCAGTATTTT. The encoded protein is CASSLVRGNTQYF.